This T cell receptor (beta chain) was captured in a study of cytomegalovirus exposure and HLA in healthy donors. Overall study: Findings of an earlier analysis included some 120 million unique TCR beta sequences from 200 million or so T cells.

PCR primers comprised 60 Vbeta and 13 Jbeta primers. The repertoire was sequenced with immunoSEQ multiplex PCR; TCRdb's copy has only in-frame clones and lacks some. This sample's clone table lists around 30,000 clones. V gave up 4 bases and J gave up 1 base, with 10 bases separating them. Germline assignment: CDR1 KGHSH and CDR2 LQKENI. This CDR3 has 14 amino acids. This receptor was obtained from a young man in good health and CMV-seronegative. The chain joins TRBV18 to TRBJ1-1; D unresolved. What was sequenced was PBMCs. CDR3 sequence reads: CASSRYQENTEAFF. The CDR3 coding sequence is TGTGCCAGCTCACGCTACCAAGAGAACACTGAAGCTTTCTTT. The variable domain in full, with the rest retrieved from reference TRBV18 and TRBJ1-1, is NAGVMQNPRHLVRRRGQEARLRCSPMKGHSHVYWYRQLPEEGLKFMVYLQKENIIDESGMPKERFSAEFPKEGPSILRIQQVVRGDSAAYFCASSRYQENTEAFFGQGTRLTVV.